These 26 T cell receptor beta chains share one sample of origin, sequenced in a study of T cell repertoires in cytomegalovirus infection. MiXCR, applied by TCRdb to the reads, yields one record per CDR3 protein. The table has 630,000 or so distinct CDR3 sequences, more than 20% seen once. Sequencing was done on a sample of CD8+ T cells from PBMCs. Receptors were obtained from a human donor in good health (CMV status not recorded). Some clones in this sample may be carry-over from other donors' samples.

This chain links TRBV2 with TRBJ1-5; D remains ambiguous. The length of the CDR3 is 14 residues. Germline V gene sequence: CDR1 SNHLY, CDR2 FYNNEI. V was cut by 3 bases and J by 9 bases, with 15 bases left in between. The CDR3 DNA sequence: TGTGCCAGCAGTGACGGGCCAAGCCTTCGGCCCCAGCATTTT. Protein: CASSDGPSLRPQHF.

This clonotype was found a few times. A junction boundary mismatches the germline segment, possibly from a read error. The gene calls are TRBV20-1 and TRBJ2-3, with D perhaps matching TRBD2 (6 bases). The germline CDR1 and CDR2 sequences are DFQATT and SNEGSKA (reference sequence). CDR3 length: 16 amino acids. CDR3 protein: CSARDLVAAITDTQYF. CDR3 bases: TGCAGTGCAAGAGATCTGGTAGCGGCAATTACAGATACGCAGTATTTT.

This clonotype was recorded at least ten times. The rearrangement joins TRBV14 to TRBJ2-3; either TRBD1 or TRBD2 may fit D (5 bases each). CDR1 is SGHDN and CDR2 is FVKESK in the germline V gene. V was shortened by 1 base and J by 0 bases, with 11 bases between the two germline ends. The CDR3 runs 16 residues. DNA for the CDR3: TGTGCCAGCAGCCAAGTCCCGGGACGAAGCACAGATACGCAGTATTTT. It yields the protein CASSQVPGRSTDTQYF.

This clonotype was detected ten times or more. The CDR3, as DNA: TGTGCCAGCAGCTTAGGCTTGGACAGGAGATTTGAGACCCAGTACTTC. Translated, it gives CASSLGLDRRFETQYF. This rearrangement joins TRBV7-9 to TRBJ2-5, with 7 bases matching TRBD1. V lost 1 base, J lost 5 bases, and 10 bases stayed unmatched. The CDR3 runs to 16 residues. Looked up from germline, CDR1 is SEHNR and CDR2 is FQNEAQ (reference sequence).

With regard to this clonotype: A much larger clone differs from this one at a single base, so this may be a read error. The genes are TRBV6-6 and TRBJ2-1; TRBD1 matches at 9 bases. CDR1 and CDR2 (germline): MNHNY, SVGAGI (reference sequence). The CDR3 covers 17 residues. The CDR3 loop reads CASSDSIMTGGYNEQFF. The CDR3 nucleotides are TGTGCCAGCAGTGACTCGATTATGACAGGGGGGTACAATGAGCAGTTCTTC.

This clonotype was seen once. The chain recombines TRBV20-1 with TRBJ2-1; D gene unclear. The CDR3 loop spans 16 amino acids. The germline gives CDR1 DFQATT, CDR2 SNEGSKA (reference sequence). V gave up 5 bases and J gave up 3 bases, with 20 bases separating them. The CDR3 DNA reads as TGCAGTGCTCCAAGGGCCAGGAGCAGGTTCTACAATGAGCAGTTCTTC. Translating gives CSAPRARSRFYNEQFF.

This clonotype was seen repeatedly, ten times or more. The V gene is TRBV7-8, the J gene TRBJ2-1, with D perhaps matching TRBD1 (5 bases). The CDR3 consists of 12 residues. Trimming removed 5 bases from V and 8 bases from J, with 10 bases in between. Germline V gene lookup returns CDR1 SGHVS and CDR2 FQNEAQ. The chain's CDR3 is CASSPTRDEQFF. CDR3 coding DNA: TGTGCCAGCAGCCCTACCAGGGATGAGCAGTTCTTC.

This chain uses TRBV28 with TRBJ2-7; TRBD2 is a possible D gene (5 bases). Trimming cost V 4 bases and J 4 bases, with 14 bases left between them. Germline CDR1 MDHEN, CDR2 SYDVKM. This CDR3 region has 14 residues. The CDR3 DNA reads TGTGCCAGCAGTTCGATCCAGTCGGGGTACGAGCAGTACGTC. This encodes CASSSIQSGYEQYV.

This clonotype was seen repeatedly, ten times or more. V and J are TRBV28 and TRBJ2-2; a weak D match, TRBD1 (6 bases). The V end lost 8 bases, the J end lost 3 bases, and 10 bases lay between the germline ends. Germline V gene lookup returns CDR1 MDHEN and CDR2 SYDVKM. The CDR3 runs to 13 residues. The CDR3 loop reads CASVGAYTGELFF. The CDR3 DNA follows: TGTGCCAGCGTGGGGGCCTACACCGGGGAGCTGTTTTTT.

This chain joins TRBV18 and TRBJ2-7, with D maybe TRBD1 (5 bases). The CDR3 totals 13 residues. From germline, CDR1 is KGHSH and CDR2 LQKENI. Trimming stripped 6 bases from V and 3 bases from J, with 12 bases between. Here the CDR3 reads CASSQGAYYEQYV. CDR3 nucleotide sequence: TGTGCCAGCTCCCAAGGGGCTTACTACGAGCAGTACGTC.

This clonotype was seen a few times. The CDR3 spells CASSSFAGTGVGYTF. The CDR3 region has the DNA TGTGCCAGCAGCTCATTTGCCGGGACAGGGGTCGGCTACACCTTC. The J gene is TRBJ1-2, the V gene TRBV6-2 or TRBV6-3, with 10 bases matching TRBD1. Trimming took 6 bases from V and 8 from J; bases not matched to a gene: 12. From germline, CDR1 is MNHEY and CDR2 SVGEGT. The CDR3 is made up of 15 amino acids.

This clonotype occurred a few times. The chain recombines TRBV5-6 with TRBJ1-1; D uncertain. The CDR3 consists of 13 residues. Germline loops: CDR1 SGHDT, CDR2 YYEEEE. V was shortened by 6 bases and J by 0 bases, with 9 bases between the two germline ends. This chain's CDR3 is CASMKEMNTEAFF. As DNA, the CDR3 is TGTGCCAGCATGAAAGAGATGAACACTGAAGCTTTCTTT.

The chain uses TRBV28 and TRBJ1-2; D is unresolved. This CDR3 is built from 16 residues. Trimming cost V 4 bases and J 3 bases, with 18 bases left between them. CDR1 is MDHEN, CDR2 SYDVKM, per germline. CDR3 amino acids: CASSYSRREVDYGYTF. The CDR3 coding sequence is TGTGCCAGCAGTTATAGCCGTCGGGAGGTCGACTATGGCTACACCTTC.

This clonotype was seen a few times. J is TRBJ2-5 and V is TRBV7-9, with 11 bases lining up with TRBD2. Germline CDR1 and CDR2: SEHNR and FQNEAQ (reference sequence). The CDR3 extends over 16 amino acids. J was trimmed by 2 bases and V by 5 bases; bases with no gene match: 7. CDR3 bases: TGTGCCAGCAGCGGACCGACTAGCGGGGAACAAGAGACCCAGTACTTC. As protein: CASSGPTSGEQETQYF.

There are a few counts of this clonotype. The chain is built from TRBV6-5 and TRBJ2-1; 8 positions agree with TRBD2. CDR3 length equals 15 residues. Trimming took 2 bases from V and 4 from J; bases not matched to a gene: 4. Germline assignment: CDR1 MNHEY and CDR2 SVGAGI. CDR3: CASSYDSGDYNEQFF. CDR3 coding DNA: TGTGCCAGCAGTTACGATAGCGGGGATTACAATGAGCAGTTCTTC.

On this clonotype: A read error may account for a junction end that differs from germline. This chain connects TRBV28 to TRBJ1-5, with a tentative D call TRBD1 (6 bases). CDR1 MDHEN and CDR2 SYDVKM come from the germline V gene. The CDR3 length is 16 residues. The CDR3 spells CASRLYGGHSNQPQHF. The CDR3, as DNA: TGTGCCAGCAGGTTATATGGGGGACATAGCAATCAGCCCCAGCATTTT.

Ten or more counts support this clonotype. V usage is TRBV7-6 and J usage is TRBJ2-5; TRBD1 agrees at 7 bases. This CDR3 has 15 amino acids. The germline CDR1 and CDR2 sequences are SGHVS and FNYEAQ. The junction had 8 bases not matched to a gene; V was cut back by 5 bases and J by 2 bases. The DNA of the CDR3 is TGTGCCAGCAGCCACGGGACAGCTCTGCAAGAGACCCAGTACTTC. Amino acids: CASSHGTALQETQYF. Based on the CDR3 plus reference TRBV7-6 and TRBJ2-5, the full variable domain is GAGVSQSPRYKVTKRGQDVALRCDPISGHVSLYWYRQALGQGPEFLTYFNYEAQQDKSGLPNDRFSAERPEGSISTLTIQRTEQRDSAMYRCASSHGTALQETQYFGPGTRLLVL.

V usage is TRBV29-1 and J usage is TRBJ2-7; no reliable D call. CDR3 length equals 15 residues. V lost 0 bases to trimming and J lost 2 bases, with 14 bases between them. CDR1 and CDR2 from the germline V gene are SQVTM and ANQGSEA. The CDR3 DNA reads as TGCAGCGTTGAAGATCCACGGCGGTCAACCTACGAGCAGTACTTC. Protein: CSVEDPRRSTYEQYF.

For this clonotype: Just one base apart from a much larger clone, this may be a read error. The chain recombines TRBV7-8 with TRBJ1-3, with TRBD1 identical over 7 bases. Germline V CDR1 and CDR2: SGHVS, FQNEAQ. The CDR3 runs to 18 residues. The chain's CDR3 is CASSLVMDRISSGNTLYF. The CDR3 coding sequence is TGTGCCAGCAGCTTAGTGATGGACAGGATTAGCTCTGGAAACACCTTATATTTT.

The chain links TRBV20-1 to TRBJ2-2; 7 bases align to TRBD2. Germline V CDR1 and CDR2: DFQATT, SNEGSKA (reference sequence). V dropped 6 bases and J dropped 1; count of bases not matched to a gene: 8. This CDR3 spans 15 amino acids. The CDR3 here is CSAPGGGGNTGELFF. CDR3 in DNA: TGCAGTGCCCCCGGAGGCGGGGGGAACACCGGGGAGCTGTTTTTT.

To note about this clonotype: The junction departs from germline at one end; a sequencing error may be responsible. The chain employs TRBV23-1 and TRBJ1-1; D uncertain. TRBV23-1 is an ORF, with its function uncertain. This CDR3 region has 16 residues. The CDR3 DNA follows: TGCGCCAACAGTCAGCTTCCGCGGTTACCGAACACTGAAGCTTTCTTT. It translates to CANSQLPRLPNTEAFF.

A few counts support this clonotype. The chain employs TRBV12-3 or TRBV12-4 and TRBJ1-2; 7 bases fit TRBD1. Trimming removed 5 bases from V and 5 bases from J; junction bases left unmatched: 2. CDR3 size: 12 residues. CDR3 residues: CASSTGQYGYTF. The DNA of the CDR3 is TGTGCCAGCAGTACGGGACAGTATGGCTACACCTTC.

This clonotype turned up a few times. This rearrangement joins TRBV7-9 to TRBJ1-3; D gene unclear. Germline loops: CDR1 SEHNR, CDR2 FQNEAQ (reference sequence). Trimming shortened V by 1 base and J by 4 bases, and 11 bases separated the two germline ends. The CDR3 spans 15 residues. The CDR3 nucleotides are TGTGCCAGCAGCTTAGACGGGCCAAGCGGAAACACCATATATTTT. Amino acids: CASSLDGPSGNTIYF.

J is TRBJ2-1 and V is TRBV14; unclear D gene. The CDR3 extends over 13 amino acids. The V gene's germline CDR1 is SGHDN and CDR2 FVKESK. With 2 bases removed from V and 3 bases from J, the gap between germline ends came to 5 bases. The CDR3 region has the DNA TGTGCCAGCAGCCAATTCGACTACAATGAGCAGTTCTTC. This translates into CASSQFDYNEQFF.

This chain uses TRBV6-5 with TRBJ2-2; no reliable D call. Germline CDR1 reads MNHEY; CDR2 reads SVGAGI. This CDR3 region has 13 residues. The V end lost 6 bases, the J end lost 1 base, and 6 bases lay between the germline ends. The CDR3 spells CASRPRNTGELFF. As DNA, the CDR3 is TGTGCCAGCAGGCCCCGGAACACCGGGGAGCTGTTTTTT.

The J gene is TRBJ2-2, the V gene TRBV2; D may be TRBD1 (6 bases). The CDR3 runs to 15 residues. CDR1 SNHLY and CDR2 FYNNEI come from the germline V gene. V was shortened by 9 bases and J by 0 bases, with 14 bases between the two germline ends. The CDR3, as DNA: TGTGCCAGAAAGGCGGACAGACCGAACACCGGGGAGCTGTTTTTT. It codes for CARKADRPNTGELFF.